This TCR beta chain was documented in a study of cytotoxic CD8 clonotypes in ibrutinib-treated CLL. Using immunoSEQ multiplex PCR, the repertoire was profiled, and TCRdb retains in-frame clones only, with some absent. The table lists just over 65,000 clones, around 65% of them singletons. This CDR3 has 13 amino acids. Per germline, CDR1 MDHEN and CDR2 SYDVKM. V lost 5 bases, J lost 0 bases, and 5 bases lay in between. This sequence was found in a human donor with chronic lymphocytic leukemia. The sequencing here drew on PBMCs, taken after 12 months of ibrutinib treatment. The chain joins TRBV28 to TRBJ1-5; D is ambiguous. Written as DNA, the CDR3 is TGTGCCAGCAGTATAAATAGCAATCAGCCCCAGCATTTT. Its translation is CASSINSNQPQHF.